Included here is one T cell receptor (beta chain) sequence, with context. What it binds is unknown. The record originates from a study of beta chain features in type 1 diabetes. Study observations and caveats: Naive, central memory and Treg TCRB repertoires seemed to resemble each other more closely in patients than they did in healthy donors. In all four CD4+ subsets, TCRB CDR3 length was significantly, moderately reduced in type 1 diabetes. More deletions and fewer insertions at VDJ junctions were seen in type 1 diabetes patients.

TCRB transcripts that were expressed got sequenced, as all of the isolated RNA had been reverse transcribed. This table comes from immunoSEQ multiplex PCR, and its TCRdb copy is limited to in-frame clones, with some not included. Of some 22,000 clones in the sample, approximately 70% are singletons; the top ten hold 2.2%. Sequencing input: Tregs from blood. This clonotype originated in a middle-aged woman in good health.

In DNA form, the CDR3 reads TGCGCCAGCAGCTCAAGACAGGGGGCAGGGAATGAGCAGTTCTTC. It yields the protein CASSSRQGAGNEQFF. This sequence joins TRBV5-1 and TRBJ2-1, with 10 bases that match TRBD1. Trimming cost V 3 bases and J 7 bases; bases outside gene matches: 7. Per germline, CDR1 SGHRS and CDR2 YFSETQ. This CDR3 has 15 amino acids.